This TCR beta chain was sequenced in a study of shared clonotypes between healthy human individuals. Sequencing used immunoSEQ multiplex PCR; TCRdb keeps in-frame clones, though not all of them. Here the sample spans around 1.4 million clones, less than 99% being singletons. Between the trimmed V and J ends, which lost 4 bases and 4 bases, there was a span of 20 bases. The CDR3 length is 16 residues. Per the germline V gene, CDR1 is MDHEN and CDR2 is SYDVKM. Sequencing was performed on naive CD4+ T cells sorted from blood. Sample subset: CD45RA+ positively selected. This chain uses TRBV28 with TRBJ2-7, with D perhaps being TRBD1 or TRBD2 (6 bases each). The TCR comes from a young man in good health. The CDR3 spells CASSSPRGEKGYEQYF. CDR3 DNA sequence: TGTGCCAGCAGTTCCCCGAGGGGGGAGAAAGGGTACGAGCAGTACTTC. The full variable domain, completed using reference TRBV28 and TRBJ2-7, is DVKVTQSSRYLVKRTGEKVFLECVQDMDHENMFWYRQDPGLGLRLIYFSYDVKMKEKGDIPEGYSVSREKKERFSLILESASTNQTSMYLCASSSPRGEKGYEQYFGPGTRLTVT.